The 4 T cell receptor beta chains below were found in one sample sequenced in a study of identical twins. TCRdb passed the 5' RACE reads through MiXCR, listing each CDR3 protein once. The table records approximately 590,000 distinct CDR3 sequences, nearly 10% of them present only once. These data were also reused for a study on yellow fever vaccine responses in identical twins.

Sequencing input: PBMCs. Every receptor here comes from a woman between 18 and 29 years old in good health.

The chain is built from TRBV7-9 and TRBJ2-7, with TRBD1 matching over 7 bases. The CDR3 runs 16 residues. V lost 5 bases, J lost 0 bases, and 10 bases stayed unmatched. The germline V gene encodes CDR1 SEHNR and CDR2 FQNEAQ (reference sequence). CDR3 amino acids: CASSNTPGTDSYEQYF. The CDR3 DNA reads TGTGCCAGCAGCAATACGCCGGGGACAGACTCCTACGAGCAGTACTTC.

This clonotype has more than one count but fewer than ten. The rearrangement links TRBV2 to TRBJ1-2, with 8 positions matching TRBD1. Per germline, CDR1 SNHLY and CDR2 FYNNEI. The CDR3 is 14 residues long. V was clipped by 7 bases and J by 4 bases; unmatched bases: 8. The CDR3 DNA reads TGTGCCAGCAAACAGGGGGAAGCTGGCTATGGCTACACCTTC. This encodes CASKQGEAGYGYTF.

This clonotype has at least ten counts. The gene calls are TRBV5-1 and TRBJ2-5; D remains unclear. The CDR3 consists of 12 residues. Germline loops: CDR1 SGHRS, CDR2 YFSETQ. V lost 4 bases to trimming and J lost 2 bases, with 6 bases between them. The CDR3 loop reads CASSIEQETQYF. CDR3 DNA sequence: TGCGCCAGCAGCATAGAACAAGAGACCCAGTACTTC. The entire variable domain, with the rest obtained from reference TRBV5-1 and TRBJ2-5, is as follows: KAGVTQTPRYLIKTRGQQVTLSCSPISGHRSVSWYQQTPGQGLQFLFEYFSETQRNKGNFPGRFSGRQFSNSRSEMNVSTLELGDSALYLCASSIEQETQYFGPGTRLLVL.

The chain employs TRBV5-1 and TRBJ2-2; no firm D call. Trimming removed 0 bases at V and 6 bases at J, with 9 bases between. The CDR3 extends over 14 amino acids. The germline CDR1 and CDR2 sequences are SGHRS and YFSETQ. CDR3 loop: CASSLGLSPGELFF. For the CDR3, the DNA is TGCGCCAGCAGCTTGGGTCTCTCTCCCGGGGAGCTGTTTTTT.